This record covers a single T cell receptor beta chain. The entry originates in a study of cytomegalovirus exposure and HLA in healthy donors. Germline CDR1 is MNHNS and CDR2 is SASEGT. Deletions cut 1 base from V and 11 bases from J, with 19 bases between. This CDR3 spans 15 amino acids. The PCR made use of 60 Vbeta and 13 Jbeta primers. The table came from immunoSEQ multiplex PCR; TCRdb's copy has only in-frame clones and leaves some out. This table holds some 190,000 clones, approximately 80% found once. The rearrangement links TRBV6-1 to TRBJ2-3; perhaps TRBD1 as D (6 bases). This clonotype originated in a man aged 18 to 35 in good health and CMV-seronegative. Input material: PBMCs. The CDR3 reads CASSEGDRVTGKQYF. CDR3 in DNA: TGTGCCAGCAGTGAAGGGGATAGGGTCACAGGGAAGCAGTATTTT.